The TCR beta chain under discussion was sequenced for a study of cytomegalovirus exposure and HLA in healthy donors. The study ran its PCR with 60 Vbeta and 13 Jbeta primers. Only in-frame clones appear in the TCRdb table, and some are missing; sequencing was by immunoSEQ multiplex PCR. The repertoire includes under 200,000 clones, roughly 85% of them detected once, and roughly 1.3% sits in the top ten. The V gene lost 8 bases and the J gene lost 1 base, with 12 bases spanning the gap. The CDR3 extends over 13 amino acids. The germline V gene has CDR1 SNHLY and CDR2 FYNNEI. This sequence originates from a man between 25 and 39 years old in good health and CMV-seronegative. Sequencing was done on a sample of PBMCs. The chain employs TRBV2 and TRBJ2-7; D not resolved. The DNA of the CDR3 is TGTGCCAGCGTACGAGAGTTTTCCTACGAGCAGTACTTC. It encodes CASVREFSYEQYF.